One sample yielded the 5 T cell receptor beta chains listed below, sequenced in a study of siplizumab effects on memory and regulatory T cells. Here immunoSEQ multiplex PCR was the method, and the copy in TCRdb shows in-frame clones only, minus some. The data show just over 60,000 clones, with roughly 78% seen just once and 0.35% to 0.5% held by the top ten. The material sequenced was memory CD4+ T cells sorted from blood. Every receptor here comes from a human donor in good health.

This clone showed up just a few times. The rearrangement joins TRBV5-4 to TRBJ2-7; tentatively, D is TRBD1 or TRBD2 (5 bases each). CDR1 and CDR2 (germline): SGHNT, YYREEE (reference sequence). With 4 bases removed from V and 7 bases from J, the gap between germline ends came to 12 bases. There are 12 residues in the CDR3. The CDR3 loop is CASSPGTKEQYF. The CDR3 coding sequence is TGTGCCAGCAGCCCCGGGACGAAAGAGCAGTACTTC.

This clone was seen only a few times. The CDR3 sequence is CASERTSGFRNEQFF. DNA of the CDR3: TGTGCCAGCGAAAGGACTAGCGGCTTCCGCAATGAGCAGTTCTTC. The chain recombines TRBV6-1 with TRBJ2-1, with 10 bases fitting TRBD2. The CDR3 runs to 15 residues. Germline assignment: CDR1 MNHNS and CDR2 SASEGT. V lost 8 bases and J lost 6; bases outside the gene matches: 10.

The chain has TRBV29-1 and TRBJ2-7, with D possibly matching TRBD2 (7 bases). Germline V CDR1 and CDR2: SQVTM, ANQGSEA. V was shortened by 1 base and J by 10 bases, with 26 bases between the two germline ends. This CDR3 is built from 16 residues. CDR3 protein: CSVEGKGGGDSRLQYF. As DNA, the CDR3 is TGCAGCGTTGAAGGGAAGGGAGGGGGAGACAGTCGCTTACAGTACTTC.

The gene calls are TRBV15 and TRBJ2-5; D not resolved. The length of the CDR3 is 13 residues. Trimming took off 0 bases at V and 7 bases at J, with 9 bases between the two ends. The germline CDR1 and CDR2 sequences are LNHNV and YYDKDF (reference sequence). The CDR3 loop reads CATSREPKGTQYF. In DNA form, the CDR3 reads TGTGCCACCAGCAGAGAGCCCAAAGGGACCCAGTACTTC.

The CDR3 sequence: CASSLVSSGGRLNEKLFF. The CDR3 region has the DNA TGTGCCAGCAGCTTGGTCAGTTCAGGGGGCAGATTGAATGAAAAACTGTTTTTT. This chain uses TRBV5-6 with TRBJ1-4; 8 nucleotides align to TRBD1. J gave up 5 bases and V 0 bases, and 12 bases lay outside the gene matches. The length of the CDR3 is 18 residues. Germline V lookup: CDR1 SGHDT, CDR2 YYEEEE.